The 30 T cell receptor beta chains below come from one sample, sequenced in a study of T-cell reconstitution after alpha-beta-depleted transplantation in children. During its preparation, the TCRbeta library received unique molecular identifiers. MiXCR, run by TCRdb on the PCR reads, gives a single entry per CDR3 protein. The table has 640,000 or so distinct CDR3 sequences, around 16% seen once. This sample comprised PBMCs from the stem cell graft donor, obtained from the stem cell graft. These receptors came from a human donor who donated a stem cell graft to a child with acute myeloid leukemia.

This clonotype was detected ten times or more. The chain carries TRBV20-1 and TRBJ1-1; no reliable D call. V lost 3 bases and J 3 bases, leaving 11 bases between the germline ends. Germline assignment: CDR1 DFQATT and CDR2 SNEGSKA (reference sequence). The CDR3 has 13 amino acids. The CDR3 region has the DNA TGCAGTGCTAGGAGCCTCGAGGACACTGAAGCTTTCTTT. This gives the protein CSARSLEDTEAFF.

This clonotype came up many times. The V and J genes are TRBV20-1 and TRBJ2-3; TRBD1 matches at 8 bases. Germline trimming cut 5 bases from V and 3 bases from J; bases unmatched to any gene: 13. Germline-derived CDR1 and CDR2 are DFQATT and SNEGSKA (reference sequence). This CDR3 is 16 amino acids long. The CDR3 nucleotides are TGCAGTGCTCAAATCCCAGGGGGCATGGGGACAGATACGCAGTATTTT. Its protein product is CSAQIPGGMGTDTQYF.

The chain's CDR3 is CASSSTKDPRQQETQYF. Written as DNA, the CDR3 is TGTGCCAGCAGCTCGACCAAGGACCCCCGTCAGCAAGAGACCCAGTACTTC. The rearrangement links TRBV7-9 to TRBJ2-5, with D hard to call. CDR1 is SEHNR, CDR2 FQNEAQ, per germline (reference sequence). This CDR3 has 17 residues. Trimming took off 4 bases at V and 2 bases at J, with 20 bases between the two ends.

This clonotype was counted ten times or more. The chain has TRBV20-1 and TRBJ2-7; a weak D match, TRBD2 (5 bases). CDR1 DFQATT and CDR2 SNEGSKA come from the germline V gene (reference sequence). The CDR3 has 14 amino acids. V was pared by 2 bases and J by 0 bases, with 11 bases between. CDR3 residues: CSARRLDFSYEQYV. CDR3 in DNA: TGCAGTGCTAGAAGGTTGGACTTCTCCTACGAGCAGTACGTC.

This CDR3 is CASSSLPLSAPDTQYF. CDR3 bases: TGTGCCAGCAGTTCCCTCCCCCTTAGCGCCCCAGATACGCAGTATTTT. V gene TRBV28 combines with J gene TRBJ2-3; weak D call: TRBD2 (5 bases). Germline CDR1 reads MDHEN; CDR2 reads SYDVKM. V was clipped by 4 bases and J by 4 bases, with 18 bases between them. The CDR3 runs to 16 residues.

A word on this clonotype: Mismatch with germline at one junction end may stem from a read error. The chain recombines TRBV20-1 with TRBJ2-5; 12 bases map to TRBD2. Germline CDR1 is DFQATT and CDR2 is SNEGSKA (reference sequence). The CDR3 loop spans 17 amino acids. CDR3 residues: CSARRLAGDQYQETQYF. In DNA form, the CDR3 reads TGCAGTGCTAGACGACTAGCGGGGGACCAGTACCAAGAGACACAGTACTTC.

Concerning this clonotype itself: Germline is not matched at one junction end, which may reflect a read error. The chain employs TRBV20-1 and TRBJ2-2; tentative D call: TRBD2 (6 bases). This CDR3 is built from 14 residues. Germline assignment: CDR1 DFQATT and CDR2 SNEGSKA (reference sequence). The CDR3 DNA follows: TGCAGTGCTAGCCGGGACTTAAACACCGGGGACCTGTTTTTT. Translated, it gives CSASRDLNTGDLFF.

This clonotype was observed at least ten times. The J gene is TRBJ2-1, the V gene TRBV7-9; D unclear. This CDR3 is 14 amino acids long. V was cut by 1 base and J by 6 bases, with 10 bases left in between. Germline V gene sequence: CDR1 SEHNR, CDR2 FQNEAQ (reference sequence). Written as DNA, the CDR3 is TGTGCCAGCAGCTTAGATCAGTGGAGCAATGAGCAGTTCTTC. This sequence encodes CASSLDQWSNEQFF.

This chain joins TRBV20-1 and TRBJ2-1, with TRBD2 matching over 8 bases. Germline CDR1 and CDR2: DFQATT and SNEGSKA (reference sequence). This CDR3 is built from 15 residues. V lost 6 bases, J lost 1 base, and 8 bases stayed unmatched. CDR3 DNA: TGCAGTGCCCCTAGCGGGTCGAGATCCTACAATGAGCAGTTCTTC. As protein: CSAPSGSRSYNEQFF.

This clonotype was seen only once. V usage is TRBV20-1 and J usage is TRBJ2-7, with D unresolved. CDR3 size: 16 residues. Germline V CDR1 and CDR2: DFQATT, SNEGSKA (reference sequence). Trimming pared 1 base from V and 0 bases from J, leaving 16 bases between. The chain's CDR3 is CSARGVGVTVSYEQYF. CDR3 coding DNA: TGCAGTGCTAGAGGGGTTGGGGTAACAGTCTCCTACGAGCAGTACTTC.

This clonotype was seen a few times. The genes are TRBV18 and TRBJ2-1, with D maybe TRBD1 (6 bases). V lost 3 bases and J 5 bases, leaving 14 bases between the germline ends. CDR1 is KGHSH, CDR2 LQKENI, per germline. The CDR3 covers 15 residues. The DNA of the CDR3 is TGTGCCAGCTCACCGGTGGACGAGGGGGACAATGAGCAGTTCTTC. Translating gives CASSPVDEGDNEQFF.

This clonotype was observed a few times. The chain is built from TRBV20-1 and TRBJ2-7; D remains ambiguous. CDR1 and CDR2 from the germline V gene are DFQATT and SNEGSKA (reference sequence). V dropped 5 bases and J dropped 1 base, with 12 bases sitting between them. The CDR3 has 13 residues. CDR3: CSAFRPPSYEQYV. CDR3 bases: TGCAGTGCTTTTAGACCCCCGTCCTACGAGCAGTACGTC.

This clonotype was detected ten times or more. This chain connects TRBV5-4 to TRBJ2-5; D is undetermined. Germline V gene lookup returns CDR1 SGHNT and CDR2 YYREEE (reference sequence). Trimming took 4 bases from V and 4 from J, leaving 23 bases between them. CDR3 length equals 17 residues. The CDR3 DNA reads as TGTGCCAGCAGCCCCCAAATGGCCTCGGCAGGTGGAGAGACCCAGTACTTC. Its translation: CASSPQMASAGGETQYF.

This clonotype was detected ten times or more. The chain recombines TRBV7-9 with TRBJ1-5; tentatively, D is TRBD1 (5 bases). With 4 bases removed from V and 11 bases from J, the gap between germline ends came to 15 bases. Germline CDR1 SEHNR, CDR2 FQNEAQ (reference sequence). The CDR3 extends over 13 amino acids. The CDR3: CASSSRPGGAQHF. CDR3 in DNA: TGTGCCAGCAGCTCGAGGCCCGGGGGAGCCCAGCATTTT.

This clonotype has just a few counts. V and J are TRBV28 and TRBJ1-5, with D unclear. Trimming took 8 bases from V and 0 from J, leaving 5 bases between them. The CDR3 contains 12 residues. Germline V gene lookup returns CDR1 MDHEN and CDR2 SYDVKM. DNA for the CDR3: TGTGCCAGCCCCAATAGCAATCAGCCCCAGCATTTT. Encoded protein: CASPNSNQPQHF.

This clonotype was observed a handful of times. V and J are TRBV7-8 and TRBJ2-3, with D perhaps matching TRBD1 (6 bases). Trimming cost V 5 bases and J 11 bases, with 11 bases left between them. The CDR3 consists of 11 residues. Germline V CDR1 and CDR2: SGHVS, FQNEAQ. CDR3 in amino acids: CASSPQGRQYF. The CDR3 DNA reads TGTGCCAGCAGCCCCCAGGGGAGGCAGTATTTT.

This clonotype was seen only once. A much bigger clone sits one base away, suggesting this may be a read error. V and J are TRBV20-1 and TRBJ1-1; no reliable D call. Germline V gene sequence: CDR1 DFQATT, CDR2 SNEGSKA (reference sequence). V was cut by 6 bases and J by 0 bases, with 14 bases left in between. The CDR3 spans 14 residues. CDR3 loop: CSAPDATMNTEAFF. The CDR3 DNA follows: TGCAGTGCCCCGGACGCCACAATGAACACTGAAGCTTTCTTT.

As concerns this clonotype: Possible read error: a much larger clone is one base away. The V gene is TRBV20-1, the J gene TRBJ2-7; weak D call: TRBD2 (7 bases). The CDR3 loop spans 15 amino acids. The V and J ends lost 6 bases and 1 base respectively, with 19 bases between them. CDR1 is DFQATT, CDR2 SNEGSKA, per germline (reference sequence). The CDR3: CSARGKSRGSYEQYF. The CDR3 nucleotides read TGCAGTGCCAGGGGCAAGTCGCGGGGGTCCTACGAGCAGTACTTC.

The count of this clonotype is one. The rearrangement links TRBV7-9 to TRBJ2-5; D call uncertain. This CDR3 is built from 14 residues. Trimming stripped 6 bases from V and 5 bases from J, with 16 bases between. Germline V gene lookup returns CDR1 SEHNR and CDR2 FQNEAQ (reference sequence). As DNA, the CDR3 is TGTGCCAGCAGTTTCTCAGCCTTGCACGAGACCCAGTACTTC. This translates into CASSFSALHETQYF.

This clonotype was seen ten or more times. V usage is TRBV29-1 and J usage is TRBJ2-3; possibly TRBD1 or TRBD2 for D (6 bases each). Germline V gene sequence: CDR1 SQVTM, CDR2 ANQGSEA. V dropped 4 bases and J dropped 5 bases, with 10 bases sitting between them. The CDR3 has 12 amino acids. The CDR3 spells CSVARGGDTQYF. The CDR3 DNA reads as TGCAGCGTTGCCAGGGGAGGAGATACGCAGTATTTT.

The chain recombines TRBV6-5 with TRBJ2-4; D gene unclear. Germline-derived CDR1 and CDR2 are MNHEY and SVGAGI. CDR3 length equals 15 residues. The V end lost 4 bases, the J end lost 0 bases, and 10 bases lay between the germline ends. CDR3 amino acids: CASSSRSEAKNIQYF. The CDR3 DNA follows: TGTGCCAGCAGTTCTCGCTCAGAAGCCAAAAACATTCAGTACTTC.

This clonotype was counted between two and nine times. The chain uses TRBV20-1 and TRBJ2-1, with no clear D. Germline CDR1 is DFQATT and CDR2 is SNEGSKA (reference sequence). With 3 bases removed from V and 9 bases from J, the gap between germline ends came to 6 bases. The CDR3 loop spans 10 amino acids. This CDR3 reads CSAREGEQFF. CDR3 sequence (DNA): TGCAGTGCTAGGGAAGGTGAGCAGTTCTTC.

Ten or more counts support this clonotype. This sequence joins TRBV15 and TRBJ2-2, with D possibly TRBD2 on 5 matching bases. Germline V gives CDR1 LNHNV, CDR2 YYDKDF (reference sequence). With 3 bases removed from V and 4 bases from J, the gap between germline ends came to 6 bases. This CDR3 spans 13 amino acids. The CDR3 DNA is TGTGCCACCAGCAGCGGGGTCACCGGGGAGCTGTTTTTT. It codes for CATSSGVTGELFF.

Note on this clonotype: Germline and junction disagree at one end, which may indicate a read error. DNA of the CDR3: TGCGCCAGCAGCGACAGGGGTTTGGATAATGAAAAACTGTATTTT. This codes for CASSDRGLDNEKLYF. V usage is TRBV5-1 and J usage is TRBJ1-4; 8 bases are shared with TRBD1. This CDR3 spans 15 amino acids. CDR1 SGHRS and CDR2 YFSETQ come from the germline V gene.

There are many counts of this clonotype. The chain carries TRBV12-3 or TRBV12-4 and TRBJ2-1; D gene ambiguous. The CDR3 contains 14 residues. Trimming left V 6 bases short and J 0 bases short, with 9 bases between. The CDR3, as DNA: TGTGCCAGCAGCGTTACGAGCTCCTACAATGAGCAGTTCTTC. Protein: CASSVTSSYNEQFF.

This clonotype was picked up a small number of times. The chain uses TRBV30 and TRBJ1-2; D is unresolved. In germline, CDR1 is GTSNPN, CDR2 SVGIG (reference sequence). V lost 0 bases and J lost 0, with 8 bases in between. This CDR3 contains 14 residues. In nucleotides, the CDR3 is TGTGCCTGGAGTGTACGAGGAGCTAACTATGGCTACACCTTC. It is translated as CAWSVRGANYGYTF.

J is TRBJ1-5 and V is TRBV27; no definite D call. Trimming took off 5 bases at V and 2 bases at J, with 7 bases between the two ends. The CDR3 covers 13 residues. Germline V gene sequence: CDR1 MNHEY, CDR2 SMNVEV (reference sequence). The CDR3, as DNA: TGTGCCAGCAGTACCTCCCGCAATCAGCCCCAGCATTTT. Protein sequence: CASSTSRNQPQHF.

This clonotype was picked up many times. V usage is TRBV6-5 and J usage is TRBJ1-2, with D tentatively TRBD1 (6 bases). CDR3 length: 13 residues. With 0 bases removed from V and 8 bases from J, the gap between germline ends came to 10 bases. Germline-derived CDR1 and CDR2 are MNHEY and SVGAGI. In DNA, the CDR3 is TGTGCCAGCAGTTACTCACAGGGAAGCGGCTACACCTTC. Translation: CASSYSQGSGYTF.

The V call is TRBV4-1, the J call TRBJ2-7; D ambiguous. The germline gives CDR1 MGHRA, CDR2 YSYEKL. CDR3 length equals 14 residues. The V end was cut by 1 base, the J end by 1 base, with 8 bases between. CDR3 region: CASSQAADSYEQYV. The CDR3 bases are TGCGCCAGCAGCCAAGCGGCGGATTCCTACGAGCAGTACGTC.

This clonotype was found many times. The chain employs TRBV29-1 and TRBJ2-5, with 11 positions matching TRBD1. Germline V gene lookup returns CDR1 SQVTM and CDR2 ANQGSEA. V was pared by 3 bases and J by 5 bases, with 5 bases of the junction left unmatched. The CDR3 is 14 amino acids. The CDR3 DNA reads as TGCAGCGTTGACTGGACAGGGGGCGGGGAGACCCAGTACTTC. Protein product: CSVDWTGGGETQYF.